The 31 T cell receptor beta chains in this list originate from one sample, sequenced in a study of blood T cell repertoires in COVID-19 (dated by TCRdb to between 2020 and 2021). Library prep was done by the immunoSEQ multiplex PCR assay. In TCRdb, the immuneACCESS table is reduced to in-frame sequences with V and J assigned. These tables do not hold every clone; where another copy was compared, an unresolved V gene accounts for under half, and the others remain unexplained. In all, the sample holds some 200,000 clones, and around 87% of those were seen once. Clones ranked in the top ten supply about 0.95% of the sample. The sequencing sample was made of peripheral blood. The source is a woman aged 18-29 years who had recovered from COVID-19.

This clone has only one observation. The chain uses TRBV5-1 and TRBJ1-3, with unresolved D. The CDR3 loop spans 16 amino acids. Germline lookup yields CDR1 SGHRS and CDR2 YFSETQ. V was cut by 8 bases and J by 0 bases, with 18 bases left in between. The DNA for the CDR3 is TGCGCCAGGCAGGAATCCCCCCGGGACTCTGGAAACACCATATATTTT. This sequence encodes CARQESPRDSGNTIYF.

CDR3 protein: CATSDGRLSNQPQHF. In DNA form, the CDR3 reads TGTGCCACCAGTGACGGGAGGCTTAGCAATCAGCCCCAGCATTTT. The chain uses TRBV24-1 and TRBJ1-5; D is ambiguous. Between the trimmed V and J ends, which lost 4 bases and 0 bases, there was a span of 9 bases. The CDR3 is 15 residues long. The V gene's germline CDR1 is KGHDR and CDR2 SFDVKD.

V and J are TRBV3-1 (or the pseudogene TRBV3-2) and TRBJ2-2; D might be TRBD2 (6 bases). The CDR3 has 15 amino acids. Trimming took 4 bases from V and 7 from J, leaving 16 bases between them. In germline, CDR1 is LGHDT, CDR2 YNNKEL (reference sequence). CDR3: CASSPSGYCYGELFF. The CDR3 DNA reads as TGTGCCAGCAGCCCGAGCGGGTACTGCTACGGGGAGCTGTTTTTT.

The V gene is TRBV6-5, the J gene TRBJ1-4; D possibly corresponds to TRBD1 (6 bases). This CDR3 is built from 15 residues. The V end was cut by 6 bases, the J end by 4 bases, with 15 bases between. CDR1 is MNHEY, CDR2 SVGAGI, per germline. CDR3 in amino acids: CASRQLGQLNEKLFF. CDR3 DNA: TGTGCCAGCAGGCAGCTGGGACAACTTAATGAAAAACTGTTTTTT.

This rearrangement joins TRBV21-1 to TRBJ2-5; whether TRBD2, the table's D call, matches the DNA was not checked. TRBV21-1 is termed a pseudogene. The CDR3 runs 12 residues. CDR3 sequence: CASSGREETQYF. CDR3 sequence (DNA): TGTGCCAGCAGCGGGCGGGAGGAGACCCAGTACTTC.

This sequence joins TRBV6-5 and TRBJ1-2; TRBD1 agrees at 11 bases. The germline CDR1 and CDR2 sequences are MNHEY and SVGAGI. J gave up 8 bases and V 8 bases, and 4 bases lay outside the gene matches. This CDR3 comprises 12 residues. CDR3 nucleotide sequence: TGTGCCAGCCGGACAGGGGGCGGAGGCTACACCTTC. Translation: CASRTGGGGYTF.

The V and J genes are TRBV7-9 and TRBJ1-1, with unresolved D. CDR3 length equals 12 residues. Germline assignment: CDR1 SEHNR and CDR2 FQNEAQ (reference sequence). This CDR3 is CVIGRSHLEAFF. The CDR3 DNA reads as TGTGTAATTGGCAGGTCGCACCTTGAAGCTTTCTTT.

The rearrangement links TRBV5-6 to TRBJ2-7, with D perhaps TRBD2 (5 bases). Trimming shortened V by 0 bases and J by 4 bases, and 17 bases separated the two germline ends. The CDR3 spans 16 residues. The V gene's germline CDR1 is SGHDT and CDR2 YYEEEE. DNA of the CDR3: TGTGCCAGCAGCTTGGTACGCCCCGGGGTGAAATACGAGCAGTACGTC. This gives the protein CASSLVRPGVKYEQYV.

This clone was recorded once. The chain recombines TRBV7-2 with TRBJ1-2; D is uncertain. The CDR3 sequence is 14 residues long. Germline CDR1 SGHTA, CDR2 FQGNSA. Between the trimmed V and J ends, which lost 1 base and 0 bases, there was a span of 6 bases. CDR3 coding DNA: TGTGCCAGCAGCTTAGTCCAGGCTAACTATGGCTACACCTTC. As protein: CASSLVQANYGYTF. The full variable domain, in which reference TRBV7-2 and TRBJ1-2 provide the parts outside the CDR3, is GAGVSQSPSNKVTEKGKDVELRCDPISGHTALYWYRQSLGQGLEFLIYFQGNSAPDKSGLPSDRFSAERTGGSVSTLTIQRTQQEDSAVYLCASSLVQANYGYTFGSGTRLTVV.

This chain uses TRBV7-3 with TRBJ2-2; 9 bases line up with TRBD2. CDR1 and CDR2 from the germline V gene are SGHTA and FQGTGA. With 6 bases clipped from V and 5 bases from J, the junction kept 16 bases outside the gene matches. The CDR3 spans 18 residues. The CDR3: CASSPYPTSGSETGELFF. As DNA, the CDR3 is TGTGCCAGCAGTCCCTACCCCACTAGCGGGTCTGAGACCGGGGAGCTGTTTTTT.

The rearrangement joins TRBV7-2 to TRBJ2-3; D is undetermined. V gave up 2 bases and J gave up 2 bases, with 11 bases separating them. This CDR3 has 15 residues. Germline CDR1 is SGHTA and CDR2 is FQGNSA. CDR3 coding DNA: TGTGCCAGCAGCTTATTTTACTTGTCCACAGATACGCAGTATTTT. Amino acid sequence: CASSLFYLSTDTQYF.

The rearrangement links TRBV5-4 to TRBJ1-4; D perhaps matches TRBD1 (5 bases). This CDR3 is built from 18 residues. CDR1 and CDR2 (germline): SGHNT, YYREEE (reference sequence). V lost 4 bases and J lost 0, with 19 bases in between. The CDR3 nucleotides read TGTGCCAGCAGCCCGGTTCGCCAGGGAGGAGCAACTAATGAAAAACTGTTTTTT. Residues: CASSPVRQGGATNEKLFF.

The chain recombines TRBV6-2 or TRBV6-3 with TRBJ1-5, with 9 bases that match TRBD1. The V and J ends lost 2 bases and 0 bases, in that order; junction bases with no gene match: 8. CDR3 length equals 18 residues. CDR1 MNHEY and CDR2 SVGEGT come from the germline V gene. In DNA form, the CDR3 reads TGTGCCAGCAGTTACCTGGGACAGGGCCTTTATAGCAATCAGCCCCAGCATTTT. This gives the protein CASSYLGQGLYSNQPQHF.

In its sample, this clone was seen once. DNA of the CDR3: TGTGCCAGCAGATCGGGACTGCCTGAAAAACTGTTTTTT. Its translation is CASRSGLPEKLFF. The genes are TRBV2 and TRBJ1-4; D possibly corresponds to TRBD1 (5 bases). This CDR3 has 13 amino acids. Trimming removed 6 bases from V and 7 bases from J, with 12 bases in between. From germline, CDR1 is SNHLY and CDR2 FYNNEI. The variable domain in full, with the rest retrieved from reference TRBV2 and TRBJ1-4, is EPEVTQTPSHQVTQMGQEVILRCVPISNHLYFYWYRQILGQKVEFLVSFYNNEISEKSEIFDDQFSVERPDGSNFTLKIRSTKLEDSAMYFCASRSGLPEKLFFGSGTQLSVL.

The V gene is TRBV14, the J gene TRBJ2-3; 9 bases are a match to TRBD2. Germline loops: CDR1 SGHDN, CDR2 FVKESK. J gave up 1 base and V 6 bases, and 5 bases lay outside the gene matches. The CDR3 loop spans 15 amino acids. DNA for the CDR3: TGTGCCAGCAGTCAAAGGACTAGCGGCACAGATACGCAGTATTTT. It translates to CASSQRTSGTDTQYF.

This chain joins TRBV18 and TRBJ1-1, with D unresolved. The germline CDR1 and CDR2 sequences are KGHSH and LQKENI. V was cut by 3 bases and J by 0 bases, with 8 bases left in between. The length of the CDR3 is 14 residues. This chain's CDR3 is CASSPAEMNTEAFF. CDR3 DNA sequence: TGTGCCAGCTCACCGGCCGAAATGAACACTGAAGCTTTCTTT.

The chain links TRBV5-8 to TRBJ2-7; D not certain. CDR1 is SGHTS, CDR2 YDEGEE, per germline. There are 12 residues in the CDR3. The V end was cut by 0 bases, the J end by 4 bases, with 5 bases between. The CDR3 nucleotides read TGTGCCAGCAGCTTGGTTCCATACGAGCAGTACTTC. Its translation: CASSLVPYEQYF.

V gene TRBV21-1 combines with J gene TRBJ2-2; the DNA was not compared with TRBD1, the D call given in the table. TRBV21-1 is an annotated pseudogene. CDR3 length equals 15 residues. CDR3 coding DNA: TGTGCCAGCAGAAGACAGGGGACGGTCACCGGGGAGCTGTTTTTT. Translation: CASRRQGTVTGELFF.

The V gene is TRBV7-3, the J gene TRBJ2-5; D is uncertain. V was cut by 7 bases and J by 5 bases, with 20 bases left in between. The germline CDR1 and CDR2 sequences are SGHTA and FQGTGA. This CDR3 comprises 15 residues. In nucleotides, the CDR3 is TGTGCCAGCACCTTGCGGCCCTCGGAGAGGGAGACCCAGTACTTC. This gives the protein CASTLRPSERETQYF.

The chain uses TRBV29-1 and TRBJ2-2; a weak D match, TRBD1 (6 bases). The CDR3 totals 15 residues. Trimming removed 3 bases from V and 3 bases from J, with 14 bases in between. Germline-derived CDR1 and CDR2 are SQVTM and ANQGSEA. The CDR3 region is CSVDANAGDTGELFF. The DNA of the CDR3 is TGCAGCGTTGACGCCAACGCAGGGGACACCGGGGAGCTGTTTTTT.

The chain links TRBV7-3 to TRBJ2-1; the match to TRBD2 covers 10 bases. CDR1 is SGHTA, CDR2 FQGTGA, per germline. The CDR3 length is 14 residues. Trimming took 3 bases from V and 7 from J; bases not matched to a gene: 3. Here the CDR3 DNA reads TGTGCCAGCAGCTTGAGCGGGGGGGCAAATGAGCAGTTCTTC. Protein sequence: CASSLSGGANEQFF.

This chain uses TRBV11-2 with TRBJ2-3; D may be TRBD2 (5 bases). Germline CDR1 is SGHAT and CDR2 is FQNNGV. The CDR3 spans 16 residues. V was pared by 5 bases and J by 2 bases, with 17 bases between. CDR3 in amino acids: CASSGGPQAPTDTQYF. The CDR3 DNA sequence: TGTGCCAGCAGCGGAGGACCTCAAGCTCCCACAGATACGCAGTATTTT.

This clone appeared once. The chain combines TRBV5-1 with TRBJ2-3, with 12 bases identical to TRBD2. Germline CDR1 SGHRS, CDR2 YFSETQ. V shed 1 base, J shed 6 bases, and the junction held 6 bases outside the gene matches. CDR3 size: 16 residues. In nucleotides, the CDR3 is TGCGCCAGCAGCTTGACTCTAGCGGGAGGGACGGATACGCAGTATTTT. Translation: CASSLTLAGGTDTQYF. Looking up the rest from reference TRBV5-1 and TRBJ2-3 gives the full variable domain: KAGVTQTPRYLIKTRGQQVTLSCSPISGHRSVSWYQQTPGQGLQFLFEYFSETQRNKGNFPGRFSGRQFSNSRSEMNVSTLELGDSALYLCASSLTLAGGTDTQYFGPGTRLTVL.

As for this clone: This sequence may be a read error, since a much larger clone differs from it by one base. The rearrangement joins TRBV7-2 to TRBJ1-3, with D tentatively TRBD1 (6 bases). V lost 4 bases, J lost 0 bases, and 10 bases lay in between. CDR3 length equals 15 residues. The germline gives CDR1 SGHTA, CDR2 FQGNSA. CDR3 loop: CASSSDRTSGNTIYF. In DNA, the CDR3 is TGTGCCAGCAGCTCCGACAGGACCTCTGGAAACACCATATATTTT.

The chain joins TRBV5-5 to TRBJ2-5, with 9 bases that match TRBD2. Per germline, CDR1 SGHKS and CDR2 YYEKEE (reference sequence). The CDR3 loop spans 17 amino acids. V lost 3 bases and J lost 5; bases outside the gene matches: 14. The chain's CDR3 is CASSSGRASGARETQYF. CDR3 DNA sequence: TGTGCCAGCAGCTCGGGCCGGGCTAGCGGGGCGAGGGAGACCCAGTACTTC.

This chain uses TRBV6-2 or TRBV6-3 with TRBJ1-3; maybe TRBD1 (6 bases). The CDR3 loop spans 14 amino acids. CDR1 is MNHEY and CDR2 is SVGEGT in the germline V gene. The V gene lost 5 bases and the J gene lost 2 bases, with 10 bases spanning the gap. The CDR3 bases are TGTGCCAGCAGTACCGGGACACCTGGAAACACCATATATTTT. Protein product: CASSTGTPGNTIYF.

V usage is TRBV30 and J usage is TRBJ1-2; a weak D match, TRBD1 (6 bases). V was trimmed by 5 bases and J by 6 bases, leaving 16 bases between them. CDR1 is GTSNPN and CDR2 is SVGIG in the germline V gene (reference sequence). This CDR3 is built from 13 residues. In DNA, the CDR3 is TGTGCCTGGGAACCGGGGGGGCTTAATGGCTACACCTTC. It specifies CAWEPGGLNGYTF.

The J gene is TRBJ2-1, the V gene TRBV30, with TRBD2 identical over 11 bases. Per the germline V gene, CDR1 is GTSNPN and CDR2 is SVGIG (reference sequence). Trimming took 0 bases from V and 7 from J; bases not matched to a gene: 5. CDR3 length: 15 amino acids. CDR3 region: CAWSVTPSGRNEQFF. CDR3 nucleotides: TGTGCCTGGAGTGTAACGCCTAGCGGGAGGAATGAGCAGTTCTTC.

V is TRBV13 and J is TRBJ1-3; D is ambiguous. This CDR3 contains 16 residues. Trimming cost V 0 bases and J 0 bases, with 9 bases left between them. CDR1 is PRHDT, CDR2 FYEKMQ, per germline (reference sequence). Written as DNA, the CDR3 is TGTGCCAGCAGCTTAGGGACGGTAGCCTCTGGAAACACCATATATTTT. Its protein is CASSLGTVASGNTIYF.

V is TRBV5-1 and J is TRBJ1-4, with 8 bases identical to TRBD1. The length of the CDR3 is 13 residues. Trimming removed 7 bases from V and 8 bases from J; junction bases left unmatched: 7. The germline CDR1 and CDR2 sequences are SGHRS and YFSETQ. In nucleotides, the CDR3 is TGCGCCAGCCAAGGACAGGGCGGCGAAAAACTGTTTTTT. Residues: CASQGQGGEKLFF.

The CDR3 spells CASSSGGARSDTQYF. The DNA for the CDR3 is TGTGCCAGCAGCTCAGGGGGCGCGAGGTCAGATACGCAGTATTTT. The V gene is TRBV5-4, the J gene TRBJ2-3; 8 nucleotides agree with TRBD1. The CDR3 length is 15 residues. V dropped 3 bases and J dropped 4; count of bases not matched to a gene: 7. Per germline, CDR1 SGHNT and CDR2 YYREEE (reference sequence).